This T cell receptor (beta chain) came from a study of blood T cell repertoires in COVID-19. Background on the study: T cells, B-cell-depleted T cells, or PBMCs provided the cDNA or gDNA that served as material.

The V gene lost 0 bases and the J gene lost 1 base, with 10 bases spanning the gap. Germline V gene data show CDR1 as SGHRS and CDR2 as YFSETQ. CDR3 length: 16 residues. Authors' analysis steps: Researchers report that nucleated cell counts were estimated from reference gene primer amplification. Clones were read by immunoSEQ multiplex PCR, and TCRdb kept only the in-frame ones, dropping some. That table supplies the V and J calls and clone size; D and trimming were determined from the DNA. The sample carries roughly 160,000 clones, around nine tenths recorded once. Seattle researchers signed up patients amid active infection and tracked them longitudinally.

Sequenced sample: peripheral blood. The sequence was obtained from a woman older than 75 with COVID-19, enrolled during active disease. The genes are TRBV5-1 and TRBJ1-4; D uncertain. The CDR3 DNA is TGCGCCAGCAGCTTGGGGAGGGTACAAACTAATGAAAAACTGTTTTTT. Protein sequence: CASSLGRVQTNEKLFF.